This entry features one T cell receptor beta chain sequence. Its antigen is unidentified. The data belong to a study of cytomegalovirus exposure and HLA in healthy donors. Looking at the study overall: An early release of data contained some 80 million unique TCRs, which came from HLA-typed donors. General observations from the study: Later analysis found that TCR beta chains associated with HLA were more clonally expanded than other, equally common chains.

A multiplex PCR was run with 60 Vbeta primers and 13 Jbeta primers. Produced via immunoSEQ multiplex PCR; TCRdb's table is partial and in-frame only. Altogether 150,000 to 200,000 clones are present, about 87% being singletons, with the ten largest covering around 1.5%. With V trimmed by 1 base and J by 7 bases, 9 bases remained unmatched. Germline V gene lookup returns CDR1 PRHDT and CDR2 FYEKMQ (reference sequence). The CDR3 has 15 amino acids. The V and J genes are TRBV13 and TRBJ1-1, with TRBD1 matching over 7 bases. Sequenced material: PBMCs. This clonotype originated in a woman between 18 and 29 years old in good health and CMV-seronegative. The CDR3 bases are TGTGCCAGCAGCTTAGCAAGACAGGGTTACGGTGAAGCTTTCTTT. It translates to CASSLARQGYGEAFF. Complete variable domain (other parts from reference TRBV13 and TRBJ1-1): AAGVIQSPRHLIKEKRETATLKCYPIPRHDTVYWYQQGPGQDPQFLISFYEKMQSDKGSIPDRFSAQQFSDYHSELNMSSLELGDSALYFCASSLARQGYGEAFFGQGTRLTVV.